This T cell receptor (beta chain) was obtained from a study of cytomegalovirus exposure and HLA in healthy donors. Study results and caveats: It is likely that the observed cluster of highly shared sequence variants was a sequencing artifact. 87-base-pair reads could not separate some V segments, including TRBV6-2 and TRBV6-3.

Donors sampled were nominally healthy, though unrecorded immune exposures were likely. V gave up 6 bases and J gave up 4 bases; unmatched junction bases: 6. The CDR3 loop spans 14 amino acids. Looked up from germline, CDR1 is MDHEN and CDR2 is SYDVKM. Note on this clone: What it binds is not known.

The PCR employed 60 Vbeta primers together with 13 Jbeta primers. Sequencing was performed with immunoSEQ multiplex PCR; in TCRdb, only in-frame clones are kept and a portion is missing. Among some 97,000 clones listed, more than 60% were seen once. Material: PBMCs. The receptor comes from a woman aged 18-29 years in good health and CMV-seropositive. The gene calls are TRBV28 and TRBJ2-7; 10 positions match TRBD1. CDR3 nucleotide sequence: TGTGCCAGCAGAGAAGGGACAGGGGTTTACGAGCAGTACTTC. Translation: CASREGTGVYEQYF.